Included here is one TCR beta chain sequence, with context. This specimen belongs to a study of blood T cell repertoires in COVID-19. Study-wide background: Acute and convalescent COVID-19 samples came from the United States, Italy and Spain. PBMCs, B-cell-depleted T cells, or T cells provided the cDNA or gDNA that made up the material.

The V gene's germline CDR1 is GTSNPN and CDR2 SVGIG (reference sequence). The CDR3 contains 12 residues. Germline trimming cut 8 bases from V and 7 bases from J; bases unmatched to any gene: 9. Sequencing was performed with immunoSEQ multiplex PCR; in TCRdb, only in-frame clones are kept and a portion is missing. The sample holds some 270,000 clones, about 89% seen once. The chain is built from TRBV30 and TRBJ2-7; 9 bases align to TRBD1. This sequence originates from a young man with acute or convalescent COVID-19. The sequenced sample consisted of peripheral blood. The CDR3 bases are TGTGCCCGAACACAGGGGGCTAGTGAGCAGTACTTC. Amino acid sequence: CARTQGASEQYF.